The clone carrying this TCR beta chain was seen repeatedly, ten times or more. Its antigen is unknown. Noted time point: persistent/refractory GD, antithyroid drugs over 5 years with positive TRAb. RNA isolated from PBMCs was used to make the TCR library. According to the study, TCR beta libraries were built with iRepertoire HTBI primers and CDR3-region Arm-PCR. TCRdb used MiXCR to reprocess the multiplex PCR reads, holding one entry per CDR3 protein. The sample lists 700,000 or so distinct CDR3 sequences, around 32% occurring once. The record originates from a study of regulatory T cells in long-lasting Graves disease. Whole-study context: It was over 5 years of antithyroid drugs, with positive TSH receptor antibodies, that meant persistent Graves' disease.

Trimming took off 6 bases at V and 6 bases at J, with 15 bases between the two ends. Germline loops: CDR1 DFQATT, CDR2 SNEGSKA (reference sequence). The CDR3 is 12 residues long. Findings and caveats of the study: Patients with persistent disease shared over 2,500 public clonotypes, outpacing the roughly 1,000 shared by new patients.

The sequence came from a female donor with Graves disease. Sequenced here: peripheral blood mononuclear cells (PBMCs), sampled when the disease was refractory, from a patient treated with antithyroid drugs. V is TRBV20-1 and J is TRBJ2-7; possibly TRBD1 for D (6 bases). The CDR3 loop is CSAAGPRGEQYF. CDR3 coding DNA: TGCAGTGCCGCCGGGCCCAGGGGCGAGCAGTACTTC.